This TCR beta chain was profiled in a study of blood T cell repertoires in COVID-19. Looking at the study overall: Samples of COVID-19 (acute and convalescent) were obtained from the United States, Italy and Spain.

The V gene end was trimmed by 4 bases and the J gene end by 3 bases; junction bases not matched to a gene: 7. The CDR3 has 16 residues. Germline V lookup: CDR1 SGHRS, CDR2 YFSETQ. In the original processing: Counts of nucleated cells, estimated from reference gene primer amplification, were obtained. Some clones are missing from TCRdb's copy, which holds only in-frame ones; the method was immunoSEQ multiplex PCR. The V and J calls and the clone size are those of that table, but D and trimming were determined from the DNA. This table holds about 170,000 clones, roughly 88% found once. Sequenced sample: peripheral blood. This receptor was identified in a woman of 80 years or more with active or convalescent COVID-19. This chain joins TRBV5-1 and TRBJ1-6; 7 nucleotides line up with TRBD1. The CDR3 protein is CASSDPGTVYNSPLHF. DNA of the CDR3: TGCGCCAGCAGCGACCCGGGGACAGTCTATAATTCACCCCTCCACTTT.